The rows below give T cell receptor beta chains drawn from one sample of a study of T cell changes during pregnancy in multiple sclerosis. The assay was immunoSEQ multiplex PCR, and TCRdb's table has in-frame clones only and misses some. The table has about 46,000 clones, 90% to 95% seen once. The sequencing used CD8+ T cells from peripheral blood mononuclear cells, collected in the first trimester of pregnancy. These receptors originate from a female donor with multiple sclerosis, enrolled in a pregnancy study. Each CDR3 is given with its conserved first and last residue. Some rows mark clone size as missing; the rest say once, few, many or name a class of expanded clone.

size	V	J	length	CDR3
NA	TRBV9	TRBJ2-7	13	CASSLDGNYEQYF
once	TRBV27	TRBJ1-2	14	CASSLSPDNYGYTF
NA	TRBV7-3	TRBJ2-1	12	CASSLSGGEQFF
NA	TRBV19	TRBJ2-7	13	CASRAGSSYEQYF
NA	TRBV28	TRBJ2-3	17	CASSLSPRGISTDTQYF
NA	TRBV4-2	TRBJ1-2	12	CASSQPRDGYTF
few	TRBV7-9	TRBJ2-3	15	CASSLTSGGRETQYF
NA	TRBV14	TRBJ2-7	15	CASSPFGTGGWEQYF
NA	TRBV5-4	NA	11	CAAGGGYEQYF
NA	TRBV5-6	TRBJ2-7	14	CASSRGTGISEQYF
NA	TRBV29-1	TRBJ1-1	14	CSVDLGGRGAEAFF
NA	TRBV29-1	TRBJ2-1	13	CSVEKDRGDEQFF
NA	TRBV6-5	TRBJ2-1	16	CASSYQSRASYNEQFF